The 5 T cell receptor beta chains below all came from one sample that was sequenced in a study of tumor and adjacent non-tumor tissue in lung cancer. The template was RNA from unsorted bulk tissue. The normal lung tissue was taken more than 3 cm from the tumor edge. TCRbeta libraries were built with three rounds of nested PCR, modified from ARM-PCR. MiXCR, run by TCRdb on the multiplex PCR reads, gives a single entry per CDR3 protein. The data show 60,000 to 90,000 distinct CDR3 sequences, with around 70% seen just once and around a quarter held by the top ten. Input material: distant non-tumor lung tissue. The receptors were gathered from a woman aged 50 to 60 with non-small cell lung cancer.

In its sample, this clonotype was seen many times. This chain links TRBV20-1 with TRBJ2-1, with a tentative D call TRBD2 (5 bases). The CDR3 spans 16 residues. Germline-derived CDR1 and CDR2 are DFQATT and SNEGSKA (reference sequence). With 2 bases removed from V and 0 bases from J, the gap between germline ends came to 14 bases. CDR3 in DNA: TGCAGTGCTAGACCTAAGGACTTCGGCTCCTACAATGAGCAGTTCTTC. Its protein is CSARPKDFGSYNEQFF.

The rearrangement joins TRBV20-1 to TRBJ2-1, with D possibly matching TRBD2 (6 bases). CDR1 is DFQATT, CDR2 SNEGSKA, per germline (reference sequence). This CDR3 comprises 13 residues. V gave up 6 bases and J gave up 10 bases, with 19 bases separating them. Written as DNA, the CDR3 is TGCAGTGCCCCTGGGACTGACTACCTAGAGCAGTTCTTC. Translating gives CSAPGTDYLEQFF.

In the case of this clonotype: Sequence at one end of the junction differs from germline and may be a read error. The chain couples TRBV29-1 to TRBJ2-1; possible D gene TRBD2, 5 bases. CDR3 size: 13 residues. The germline CDR1 and CDR2 sequences are SQVTM and ANQGSEA. CDR3: CRVETTTTNEQVF. DNA for the CDR3: TGCAGAGTTGAGACTACGACTACCAATGAGCAGGTCTTC.

In its sample, this clonotype was seen a few times. The rearrangement uses TRBV11-1 and TRBJ2-1; 7 bases map to TRBD1. The CDR3 spans 14 residues. Germline CDR1 and CDR2: SGHAT and FQDESV (reference sequence). Trimming cost V 0 bases and J 8 bases; bases outside gene matches: 4. The CDR3 nucleotides are TGTGCCAGCAGCTTAGCGGCCGGACAGGATGAGCAGTTCTTC. This codes for CASSLAAGQDEQFF.

This clonotype was seen at least ten times. This chain uses TRBV20-1 with TRBJ1-4, with D possibly being TRBD1 (6 bases). V dropped 2 bases and J dropped 9 bases, with 16 bases sitting between them. Germline loops: CDR1 DFQATT, CDR2 SNEGSKA (reference sequence). The CDR3 runs 14 residues. For the CDR3, the DNA is TGCAGTGCTAGACCGGGACAAGGTCTGAAAAAACTGTTTTTT. Translation: CSARPGQGLKKLFF.